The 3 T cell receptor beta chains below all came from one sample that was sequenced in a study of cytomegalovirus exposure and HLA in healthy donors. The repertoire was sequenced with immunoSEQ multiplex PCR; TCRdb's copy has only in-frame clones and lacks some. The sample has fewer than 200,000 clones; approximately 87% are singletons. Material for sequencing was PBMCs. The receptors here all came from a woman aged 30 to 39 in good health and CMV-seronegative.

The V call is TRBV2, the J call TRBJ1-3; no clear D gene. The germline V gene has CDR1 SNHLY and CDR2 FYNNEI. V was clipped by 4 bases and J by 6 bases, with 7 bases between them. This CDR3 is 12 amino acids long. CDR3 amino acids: CASSGPQNTIYF. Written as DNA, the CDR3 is TGTGCCAGCAGTGGGCCACAAAACACCATATATTTT.

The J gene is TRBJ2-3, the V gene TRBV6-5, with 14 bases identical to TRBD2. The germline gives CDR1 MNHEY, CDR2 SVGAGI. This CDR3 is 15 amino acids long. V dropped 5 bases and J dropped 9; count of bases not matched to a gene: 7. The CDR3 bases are TGTGCCAGCAGTCCGACTAGCGGGGGGGGCGGGACGCAGTATTTT. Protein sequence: CASSPTSGGGGTQYF.

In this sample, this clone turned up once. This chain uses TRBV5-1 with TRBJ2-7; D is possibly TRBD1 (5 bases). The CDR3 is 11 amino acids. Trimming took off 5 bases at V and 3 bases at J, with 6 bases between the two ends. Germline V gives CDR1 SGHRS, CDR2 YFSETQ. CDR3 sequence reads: CASRDNYEQYF. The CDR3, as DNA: TGCGCCAGCAGGGACAACTACGAGCAGTACTTC.